This T cell receptor beta chain was identified during a study of blood T cell repertoires in COVID-19. Overall study: Acute and convalescent COVID-19 specimens originated in the United States, Italy and Spain.

In its sample, this clone was seen once. The CDR3 runs to 20 residues. The V segment lost 3 bases and the J segment 0 bases; nucleotides outside the gene matches: 20. Germline CDR1 DFQATT, CDR2 SNEGSKA (reference sequence). The table came from immunoSEQ multiplex PCR; TCRdb's copy has only in-frame clones and leaves some out. Here the sample spans almost 250,000 clones, around 86% being singletons. This clonotype originated in an older woman who had recovered from COVID-19. This sequence joins TRBV20-1 and TRBJ2-1, with 7 bases fitting TRBD1. Input material: peripheral blood. The CDR3: CSASPSFGQAPQYSYNEQFF. The DNA for the CDR3 is TGCAGTGCTAGTCCCTCTTTTGGACAGGCGCCCCAATACTCCTACAATGAGCAGTTCTTC.